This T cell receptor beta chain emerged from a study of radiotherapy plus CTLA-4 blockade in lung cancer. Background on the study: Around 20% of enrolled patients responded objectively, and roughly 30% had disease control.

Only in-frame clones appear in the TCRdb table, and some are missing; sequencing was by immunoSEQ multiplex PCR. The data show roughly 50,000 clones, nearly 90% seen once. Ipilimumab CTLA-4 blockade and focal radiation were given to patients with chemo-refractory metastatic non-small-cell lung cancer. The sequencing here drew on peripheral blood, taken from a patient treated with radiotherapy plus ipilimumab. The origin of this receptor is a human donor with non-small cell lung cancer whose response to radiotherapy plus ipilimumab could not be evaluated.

CDR3 nucleotide sequence: TGTGCCAGCAGCTTAGGGGGACATCTCACCGGGGAGCTGTTTTTT. Translating it yields CASSLGGHLTGELFF. The chain employs TRBV7-6 and TRBJ2-2; possible D gene TRBD1, 6 bases. This CDR3 comprises 15 residues. The germline gives CDR1 SGHVS, CDR2 FNYEAQ. V lost 1 base, J lost 4 bases, and 10 bases lay in between.